The entry below describes one T cell receptor (beta chain). Its antigen is as yet unknown. These data originate in a study of cytomegalovirus exposure and HLA in healthy donors. Study in general: Out of about 190 million T cells, an earlier analysis found about 120 million unique TCR beta sequences in total.

General study results and limits: Among the sequence variants, a highly shared cluster was likely an artifact of sequencing. Across donors, presence/absence analyses took sequencing depth to be roughly uniform.

Use of 60 Vbeta and 13 Jbeta primers characterized the PCR. Clones were read by immunoSEQ multiplex PCR, and TCRdb kept only the in-frame ones, dropping some. This sample has over 100,000 clones, with 75% to 85% found just once. The receptor was derived from a woman between 35 and 50 years old in good health and CMV-seronegative. Input material: PBMCs.

The CDR3 nucleotides are TGTGCCAGCAGTTACTCGACAGGGCTGAGCGGCTACACCTTC. Translated, it gives CASSYSTGLSGYTF. The chain couples TRBV6-5 to TRBJ1-2, with 7 bases identical to TRBD1. The CDR3 runs to 14 residues. Per germline, CDR1 MNHEY and CDR2 SVGAGI. J lost 8 bases, V lost 0 bases, and 6 bases had no gene match.